The following is a TCR beta chain sequence with its context. Its antigen is unidentified. All donors came from Russia, were Caucasian and healthy, and spanned ages roughly 6 to 100. Through a sample-barcoded 5' primer and a J-beta primer mix, a second PCR was run for roughly 6 to 12 cycles. TCRdb reprocessed the 5' RACE reads with MiXCR, giving one entry per CDR3 protein. The sample has about 1,600,000 distinct CDR3 sequences, approximately 42% seen once; the top ten hold less than 8%. Germline lookup yields CDR1 SGHVS and CDR2 FNYEAQ. V lost 10 bases, J lost 6 bases, and 12 bases stayed unmatched. The CDR3 has 14 residues. The source of the sample is a study of blood T cells in healthy people across ages. Study-wide findings and caveats: Naive and antigen-experienced cells could not be conclusively compared, given unsorted PBMCs. There were more naive CD4+ cells and higher diversity in long-lived donors than in aged donors. Those diversity estimates obtained from one million T cells were thought to be underestimates.

Material: blood. The chain links TRBV7-6 to TRBJ2-1; 7 nucleotides align to TRBD2. This TCR was sampled from a woman in her late teens or twenties in good health. The CDR3 loop reads CATEREPLSNEQFF. The CDR3 DNA sequence: TGTGCCACCGAGCGGGAACCCTTGTCCAATGAGCAGTTCTTC.